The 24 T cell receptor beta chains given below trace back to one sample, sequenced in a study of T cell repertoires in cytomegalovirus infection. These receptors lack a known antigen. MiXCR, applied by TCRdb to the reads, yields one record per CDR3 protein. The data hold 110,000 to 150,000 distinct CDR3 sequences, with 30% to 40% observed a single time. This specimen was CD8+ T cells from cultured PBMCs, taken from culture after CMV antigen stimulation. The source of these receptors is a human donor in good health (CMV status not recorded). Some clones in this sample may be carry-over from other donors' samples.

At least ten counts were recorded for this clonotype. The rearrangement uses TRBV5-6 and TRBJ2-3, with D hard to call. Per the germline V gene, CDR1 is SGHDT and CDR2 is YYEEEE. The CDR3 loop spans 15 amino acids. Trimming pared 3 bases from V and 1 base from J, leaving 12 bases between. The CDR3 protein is CASSYGESRTDTQYF. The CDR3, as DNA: TGTGCCAGCAGCTATGGAGAGAGCCGCACAGATACGCAGTATTTT. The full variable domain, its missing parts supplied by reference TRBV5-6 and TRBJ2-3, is DAGVTQSPTHLIKTRGQQVTLRCSPKSGHDTVSWYQQALGQGPQFIFQYYEEEERQRGNFPDRFSGHQFPNYSSELNVNALLLGDSALYLCASSYGESRTDTQYFGPGTRLTVL.

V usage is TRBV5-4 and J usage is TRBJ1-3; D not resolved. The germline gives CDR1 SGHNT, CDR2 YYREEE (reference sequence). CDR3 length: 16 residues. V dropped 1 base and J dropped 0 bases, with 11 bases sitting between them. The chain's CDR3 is CASSLSPVGSGNTIYF. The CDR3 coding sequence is TGTGCCAGCAGCTTGTCCCCCGTGGGCTCTGGAAACACCATATATTTT. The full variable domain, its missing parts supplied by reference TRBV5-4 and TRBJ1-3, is ETGVTQSPTHLIKTRGQQVTLRCSSQSGHNTVSWYQQALGQGPQFIFQYYREEENGRGNFPPRFSGLQFPNYSSELNVNALELDDSALYLCASSLSPVGSGNTIYFGEGSWLTVV.

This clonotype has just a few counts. The CDR3 DNA reads as TGTGCCAGCAGCACGCTGAGGGGTCACACAGATACGCAGTATTTT. Protein product: CASSTLRGHTDTQYF. This chain connects TRBV7-9 to TRBJ2-3; D may match TRBD1 or TRBD2 (5 bases each). Trimming pared 5 bases from V and 2 bases from J, leaving 14 bases between. CDR3 length: 15 residues. Germline CDR1 reads SEHNR; CDR2 reads FQNEAQ (reference sequence).

The CDR3 bases are TGTGCCAGCAGTGATTTAGCGGGGTCGGACAATGAGCAGTTCTTC. Residues: CASSDLAGSDNEQFF. This rearrangement joins TRBV6-1 to TRBJ2-1, with 8 bases matching TRBD2. Looked up from germline, CDR1 is MNHNS and CDR2 is SASEGT. The J segment lost 5 bases and the V segment lost 3 bases, leaving 6 bases of the junction unmatched. CDR3 length: 15 amino acids.

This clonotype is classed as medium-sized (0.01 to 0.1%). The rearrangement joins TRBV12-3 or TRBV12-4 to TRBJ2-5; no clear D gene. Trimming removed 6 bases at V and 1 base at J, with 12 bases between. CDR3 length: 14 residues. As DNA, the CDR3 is TGTGCCAGCAGCTCTCGACTGCGCCAAGAGACCCAGTACTTC. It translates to CASSSRLRQETQYF.

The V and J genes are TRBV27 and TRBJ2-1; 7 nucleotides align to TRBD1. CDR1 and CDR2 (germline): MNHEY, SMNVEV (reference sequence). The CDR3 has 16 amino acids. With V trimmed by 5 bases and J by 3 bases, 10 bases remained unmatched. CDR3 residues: CASSGQETGNYNEQFF. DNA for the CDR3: TGTGCCAGCAGTGGCCAGGAGACAGGGAACTACAATGAGCAGTTCTTC.

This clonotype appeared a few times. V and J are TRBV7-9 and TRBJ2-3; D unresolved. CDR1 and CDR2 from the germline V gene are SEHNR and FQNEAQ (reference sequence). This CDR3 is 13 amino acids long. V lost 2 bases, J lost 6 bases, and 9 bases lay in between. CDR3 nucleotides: TGTGCCAGCAGCTTATCCGCGTTGGATACGCAGTATTTT. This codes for CASSLSALDTQYF.

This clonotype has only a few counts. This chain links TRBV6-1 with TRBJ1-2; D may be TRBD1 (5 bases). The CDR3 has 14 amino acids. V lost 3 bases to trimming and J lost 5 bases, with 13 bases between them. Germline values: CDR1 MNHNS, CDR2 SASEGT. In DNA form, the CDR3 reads TGTGCCAGCAGTGAGCAGGGCGGAGGATATGGCTACACCTTC. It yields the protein CASSEQGGGYGYTF.

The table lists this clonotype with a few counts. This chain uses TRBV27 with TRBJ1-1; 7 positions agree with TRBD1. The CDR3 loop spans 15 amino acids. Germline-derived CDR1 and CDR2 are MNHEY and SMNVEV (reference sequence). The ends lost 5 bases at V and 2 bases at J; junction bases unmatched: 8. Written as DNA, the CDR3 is TGTGCCAGCAGTCCAGGGACAGCGGGCAACACTGAAGCTTTCTTT. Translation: CASSPGTAGNTEAFF.

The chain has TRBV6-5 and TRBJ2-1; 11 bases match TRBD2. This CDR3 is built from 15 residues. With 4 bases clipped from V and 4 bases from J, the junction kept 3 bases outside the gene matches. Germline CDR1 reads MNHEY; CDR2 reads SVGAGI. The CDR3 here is CASSLLAGVYNEQFF. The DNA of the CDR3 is TGTGCCAGCAGTTTACTAGCGGGGGTTTACAATGAGCAGTTCTTC.

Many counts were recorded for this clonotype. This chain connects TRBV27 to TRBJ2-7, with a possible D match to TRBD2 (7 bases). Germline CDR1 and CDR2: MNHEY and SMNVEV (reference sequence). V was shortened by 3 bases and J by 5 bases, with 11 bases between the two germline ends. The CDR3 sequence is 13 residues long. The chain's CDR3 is CASSLVGGDEQYF. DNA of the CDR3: TGTGCCAGCAGTTTGGTAGGGGGGGACGAGCAGTACTTC.

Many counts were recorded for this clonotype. CDR3 nucleotides: TGTGCCAGCAGCTTAGGGGCTATGAGCGGAACTGAAGCTTTCTTT. Translating gives CASSLGAMSGTEAFF. The V call is TRBV7-8, the J call TRBJ1-1; no definite D call. Trimming shortened V by 1 base and J by 5 bases, and 14 bases separated the two germline ends. This CDR3 has 15 residues. Germline values: CDR1 SGHVS, CDR2 FQNEAQ.

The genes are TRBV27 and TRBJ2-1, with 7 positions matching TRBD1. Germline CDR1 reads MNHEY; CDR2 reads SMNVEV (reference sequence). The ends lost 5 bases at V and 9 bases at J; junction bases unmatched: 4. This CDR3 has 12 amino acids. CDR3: CASSPGTAEQFF. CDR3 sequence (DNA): TGTGCCAGCAGTCCTGGGACAGCTGAGCAGTTCTTC.

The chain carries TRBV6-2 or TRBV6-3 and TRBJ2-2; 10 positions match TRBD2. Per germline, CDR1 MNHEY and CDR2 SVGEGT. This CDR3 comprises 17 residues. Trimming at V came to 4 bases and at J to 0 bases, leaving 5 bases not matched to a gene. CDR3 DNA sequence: TGTGCCAGCAGTTTCCTACTAGCGGGGTCGAACACCGGGGAGCTGTTTTTT. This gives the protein CASSFLLAGSNTGELFF.

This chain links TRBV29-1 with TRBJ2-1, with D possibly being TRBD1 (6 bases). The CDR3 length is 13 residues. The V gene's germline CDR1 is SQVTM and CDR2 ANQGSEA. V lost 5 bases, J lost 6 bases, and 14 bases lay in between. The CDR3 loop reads CSVRTVNLNEQFF. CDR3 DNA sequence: TGCAGCGTTAGGACAGTTAATCTCAATGAGCAGTTCTTC.

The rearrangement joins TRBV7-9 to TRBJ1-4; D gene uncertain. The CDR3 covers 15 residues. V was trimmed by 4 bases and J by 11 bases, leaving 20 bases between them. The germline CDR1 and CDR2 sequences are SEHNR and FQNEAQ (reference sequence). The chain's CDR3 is CASSSGSGAGEKLFF. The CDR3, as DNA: TGTGCCAGCAGCTCGGGGTCGGGAGCGGGAGAGAAACTGTTTTTT.

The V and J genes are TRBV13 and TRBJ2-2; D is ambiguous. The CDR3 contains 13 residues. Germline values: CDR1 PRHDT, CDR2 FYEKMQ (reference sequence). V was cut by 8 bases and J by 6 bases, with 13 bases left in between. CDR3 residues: CASELTSAGELFF. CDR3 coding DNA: TGTGCCAGCGAATTGACATCTGCCGGGGAGCTGTTTTTT.

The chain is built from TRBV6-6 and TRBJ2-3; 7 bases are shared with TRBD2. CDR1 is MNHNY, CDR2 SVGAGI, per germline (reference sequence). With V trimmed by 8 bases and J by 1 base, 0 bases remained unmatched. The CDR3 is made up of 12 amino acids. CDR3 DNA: TGTGCCAGCGGGGGGGGCACAGATACGCAGTATTTT. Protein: CASGGGTDTQYF.

The CDR3 DNA sequence: TGTGCCAGCAGCCCCGCCGGCCAAGGTCAGCCCCAGCATTTT. Protein product: CASSPAGQGQPQHF. The rearrangement uses TRBV5-6 and TRBJ1-5; D is undetermined. There are 14 residues in the CDR3. Germline V CDR1 and CDR2: SGHDT, YYEEEE. V was trimmed by 4 bases and J by 6 bases, leaving 14 bases between them.

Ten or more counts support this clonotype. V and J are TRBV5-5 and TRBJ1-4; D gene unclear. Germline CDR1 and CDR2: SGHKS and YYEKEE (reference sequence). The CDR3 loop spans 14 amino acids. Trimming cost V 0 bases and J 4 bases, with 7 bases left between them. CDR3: CASSLVQLNEKLFF. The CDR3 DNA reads TGTGCCAGCAGCTTGGTCCAGCTTAATGAAAAACTGTTTTTT.

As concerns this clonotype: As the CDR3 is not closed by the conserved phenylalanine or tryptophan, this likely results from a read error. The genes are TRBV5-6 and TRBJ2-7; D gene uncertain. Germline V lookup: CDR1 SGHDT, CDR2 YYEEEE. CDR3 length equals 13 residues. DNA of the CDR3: TGTGCCAGCAGCTTTTTTAACGCCTACGCGCAGTACTGC. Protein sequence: CASSFFNAYAQYC.

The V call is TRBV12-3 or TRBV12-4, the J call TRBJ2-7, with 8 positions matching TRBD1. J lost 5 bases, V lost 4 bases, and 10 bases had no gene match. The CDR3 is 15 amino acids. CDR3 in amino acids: CASSSPGTGVNEQYF. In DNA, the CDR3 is TGTGCCAGCAGTTCCCCCGGGACAGGAGTAAACGAGCAGTACTTC.

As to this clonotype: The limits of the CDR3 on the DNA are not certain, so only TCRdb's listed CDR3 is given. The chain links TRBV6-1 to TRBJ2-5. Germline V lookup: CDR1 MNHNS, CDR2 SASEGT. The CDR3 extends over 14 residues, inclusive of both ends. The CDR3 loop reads CASILENYQETQYF.

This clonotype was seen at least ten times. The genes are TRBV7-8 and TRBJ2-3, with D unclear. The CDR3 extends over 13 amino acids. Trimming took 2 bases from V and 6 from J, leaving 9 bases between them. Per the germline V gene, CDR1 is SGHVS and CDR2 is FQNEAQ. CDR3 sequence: CASSLLGLDTQYF. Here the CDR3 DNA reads TGTGCCAGCAGCTTACTAGGTCTGGATACGCAGTATTTT.